The text below deals with one T cell receptor (beta chain). The data derive from a study of OX40 agonist ivuxolimab in advanced cancers. Study as a whole: Ivuxolimab was delivered to patients intravenously every 2 weeks at doses spanning 0.01 to 10 mg/kg.

Germline lookup yields CDR1 MNHEY and CDR2 SVGAGI. The length of the CDR3 is 14 residues. V dropped 5 bases and J dropped 4 bases, with 11 bases sitting between them. This table comes from immunoSEQ multiplex PCR, and its TCRdb copy is limited to in-frame clones, with some not included. The sample carries 75,000 to 100,000 clones, under 90% recorded once. The clonotype was recovered from an adult with an advanced solid tumor such as melanoma, head and neck, liver or kidney cancer. The sample in question was CD4+ or CD8+ T cells sorted from blood, obtained in a trial of the OX40 agonist ivuxolimab. The chain has TRBV6-5 and TRBJ2-2, with TRBD1 as a possible D gene (6 bases). CDR3 protein: CASSRRGTTGELFF. CDR3 nucleotide sequence: TGTGCCAGCAGTCGAAGGGGGACCACCGGGGAGCTGTTTTTT.